The next 7 T cell receptor beta chains were all read from a single sample in a study of control samples from healthy donors and cancer patients. The data were produced by immunoSEQ multiplex PCR, yet TCRdb's version contains in-frame clones alone and is incomplete. The table has under 150,000 clones, 93% seen once. Sequenced material: blood. The receptors shown here come from a man aged 30 to 39 in good health.

The chain has TRBV24-1 and TRBJ1-3; D is perhaps TRBD1 (6 bases). The V gene's germline CDR1 is KGHDR and CDR2 SFDVKD. Trimming cost V 12 bases and J 4 bases, with 9 bases left between them. The CDR3 loop spans 11 amino acids. CDR3 sequence: CAAGDGNTIYF. For the CDR3, the DNA is TGTGCCGCAGGGGACGGAAACACCATATATTTT.

J is TRBJ2-7 and V is TRBV24-1; 9 positions match TRBD1. The germline CDR1 and CDR2 sequences are KGHDR and SFDVKD. V shed 3 bases, J shed 3 bases, and the junction held 5 bases outside the gene matches. This CDR3 region has 15 residues. Here the CDR3 DNA reads TGTGCCACCAGTGATCCGAGGACAGGGGTCTACGAGCAGTACTTC. It encodes CATSDPRTGVYEQYF.

This rearrangement joins TRBV6-5 to TRBJ1-2; D not resolved. Trimming took 6 bases from V and 4 from J, leaving 18 bases between them. The CDR3 spans 15 residues. Germline values: CDR1 MNHEY, CDR2 SVGAGI. CDR3 in DNA: TGTGCCAGCAGAAAGGAGGCTCTTTTAGGCTATGGCTACACCTTC. Translation gives CASRKEALLGYGYTF.

This chain joins TRBV5-4 and TRBJ2-3; D is possibly TRBD2 (7 bases). Trimming removed 4 bases at V and 5 bases at J, with 14 bases between. CDR3 length: 14 residues. Germline CDR1 is SGHNT and CDR2 is YYREEE (reference sequence). The CDR3 region has the DNA TGTGCCAGCAGCCGGCGGGGGCGGGAAGATACGCAGTATTTT. Protein: CASSRRGREDTQYF.

V gene TRBV28 combines with J gene TRBJ1-3; D is ambiguous. The CDR3 consists of 15 residues. Germline CDR1 MDHEN, CDR2 SYDVKM. Trimming took 5 bases from V and 0 from J, leaving 11 bases between them. CDR3 nucleotide sequence: TGTGCCAGCAGTCTCCCAACCACCTCTGGAAACACCATATATTTT. Translating it yields CASSLPTTSGNTIYF.

The V and J genes are TRBV5-5 and TRBJ2-2; D perhaps matches TRBD2 (7 bases). The germline gives CDR1 SGHKS, CDR2 YYEKEE (reference sequence). The CDR3 is 16 amino acids. V was clipped by 2 bases and J by 7 bases, with 18 bases between them. CDR3 DNA sequence: TGTGCCAGCAGCTTCCCTTCGGGGGGCGGTGGCGGGGAGCTGTTTTTT. Its translation: CASSFPSGGGGGELFF.

CDR3 sequence: CATSRDYGQGALGDTGELFF. The CDR3 nucleotides read TGTGCCACCAGCAGAGATTATGGACAGGGGGCCCTCGGGGACACCGGGGAGCTGTTTTTT. V gene TRBV15 combines with J gene TRBJ2-2; the match to TRBD1 covers 11 bases. Trimming took 0 bases from V and 3 from J; bases not matched to a gene: 12. Germline V lookup: CDR1 LNHNV, CDR2 YYDKDF (reference sequence). The CDR3 is 20 amino acids. Looking up the rest from reference TRBV15 and TRBJ2-2 gives the full variable domain: DAMVIQNPRYQVTQFGKPVTLSCSQTLNHNVMYWYQQKSSQAPKLLFHYYDKDFNNEADTPDNFQSRRPNTSFCFLDIRSPGLGDTAMYLCATSRDYGQGALGDTGELFFGEGSRLTVL.